What follows is one T cell receptor (beta chain) and its context. One end of the junction fails to match germline, which may point to a read error. This specimen includes other DNA sequences encoding the same CDR3. The source of the sample is a study of blood T cell repertoires in COVID-19. Overall study: T cells, B-cell-depleted T cells, or PBMCs supplied cDNA or gDNA.

CDR1 is MNHEY, CDR2 SMNVEV, per germline (reference sequence). CDR3 length: 16 amino acids. Followed longitudinally, the Seattle patients had been enrolled during active infection. Measured with immunoSEQ multiplex PCR; TCRdb has only the in-frame clones, and not every one. There are 200,000 or so clones in the sample; around four fifths occur only once, and about 0.91% lies in the top ten. Source material: peripheral blood. The chain combines TRBV27 with TRBJ2-1; 9 bases map to TRBD2. The TCR was taken from a man in his fifties or sixties with COVID-19, enrolled during active disease. The CDR3 reads CASSLSPSGTYNEQFF. The DNA for the CDR3 is TGTGCCAGTAGTTTATCGCCTAGCGGGACCTACAATGAGCAGTTCTTC.